The present T cell receptor (beta chain) was sequenced within a study of robustness of blood B and T cell sequencing (dated by TCRdb to the late 2010s). As for the study more broadly: The goal of the study was to figure out the amount of peripheral blood required to reliably characterize the TCRbeta and IgG repertoires of an individual. As technical replicates, two replicate TCRbeta cDNA libraries were made from one shared RNA pool taken from a single 10 ml draw. Each of the approximately 11 independently drawn blood samples had its TCRbeta and IgG repertoires measured. Overall results and qualifications from the work: TCRbeta rarefaction curves did not fully plateau, suggesting under-sequencing or many low-abundance clonotypes. Coverage of the top 10,000 TCRbeta clonotypes approached saturation when 3 or 4 tubes (roughly 28-40 ml blood) were combined. The 1,000 most abundant TCRbeta clonotypes from the pooled draws were detected in every single 10 ml sample. Immediate fractionation was required for EDTA tubes, so the use of EDTA tubes in multi-site collections was limited. Evidence of cross-contamination, likely resulting from batch processing, was observed in one pair of TCRbeta libraries, and the UMI-sequence pairs shared between the two libraries were removed. Across technical replicate libraries, around 95% of the top 10,000 TCRbeta clonotypes in one library were also found in the other. Pooling tubes did not make the overlap of rare TCRbeta clonotypes any better, which implies that much larger blood volumes would be needed to capture those rare clonotypes.

The library was generated by PCR. Sequenced using an Illumina MiSeq. cDNA was synthesized with SMARTScribe reverse transcriptase and a 5' template-switch oligo that added a universal priming site. A 12-nucleotide random unique molecular identifier (UMI) was carried by the template-switch oligo, and each cDNA molecule was tagged with this UMI. Chain-specific reverse primers targeted TCRbeta transcripts during reverse transcription. Leftover template-switch adapters were removed by uracil DNA glycosylase treatment, and cDNA was purified using a Qiagen MinElute kit. The first PCR ran for 20 to 25 cycles with KAPA HiFi HotStart ReadyMix and step-out primers, divided among four 50 microliter reactions. Products of the first-round PCR were gel-purified before additional amplification. Illumina Nextera adapters were added in a second 8-cycle PCR, after which libraries were purified and pooled. A 50-nucleotide 5' read captured the UMI barcode for each TCRbeta molecule. The authors processed their data as follows. Using the MIGEC toolkit, reads were grouped by UMI into consensus reads. PEAR was used to merge forward and reverse consensus reads, producing the final reads. A custom decontamination script removed identical UMI-sequence pairs shared across libraries, treating them as cross-sample contamination. MIGMAP, a wrapper around IgBLAST, was used for V(D)J assignment and CDR3 extraction. A TCR clonotype was defined by an identical V gene, J gene and CDR3 amino acid sequence; no sequencing was done for CDR1 and CDR2. TCRdb trimmed the raw reads at Q25, called clones with MiXCR and kept productive beta chains. For every CDR3 protein sequence, its rows merge into one entry that carries the most common genes and DNA. The V and J calls and clone size are TCRdb's, not the authors'. The sample table shows thousands of distinct CDR3 sequences, and just over 55% are seen once. The ten most abundant clones make up about 29% of the sample.

This clonotype was detected a few times. Its antigen target is currently unknown. No per-base quality is available; no much larger clone lies one base away. TCRbeta repertoires were quantified from mRNA rather than genomic DNA, which captures expressed receptors. Leukocytes from the buffy coat were collected into Trizol, and RNA was extracted using the Direct-zol RNA MiniPrep Plus kit with no cell sorting. To separate plasma, buffy coat and red blood cells, EDTA blood tubes were immediately centrifuged at 4 degrees C. From its cysteine to its phenylalanine, the CDR3 spans 15 amino acids. The only DNA kept is the CDR3, 45 bases in frame from the first base. Relative to germline, V is 6 bases shorter and J is 0 bases shorter, with 15 bases between their ends. CDR1 SNHLY and CDR2 FYNNEI were looked up in the germline V gene.

This receptor was taken from a human donor in good health. Sequencing was performed on peripheral blood. The sequence joins TRBV2 to TRBJ2-7; confidence is insufficient to name the D gene. CDR3 protein: CASRVAHSASYEQYF. In nucleotide form, the sequence is TGTGCCAGCAGGGTAGCCCATTCCGCCTCCTACGAGCAGTACTTC.